The 22 T cell receptor beta chains in this list originate from one sample, sequenced in a study of human T cells and chemical hapten exposure. TCRdb analysed the RACE reads with MiXCR anew, one entry per CDR3 protein. The sample shows tens of thousands of distinct CDR3 sequences, approximately 11% of them seen only once. Noted time point: patch test 2, 6 weeks after DPC sensitization. The treatment denotes: therapeutic diphenylcyclopropenone sensitization with weekly scalp DPC. The sample consisted of whole blood, taken in connection with sensitization to the hapten diphenylcyclopropenone (DPC). The receptors derive from a man in his forties or fifties with alopecia areata. Some clones in this sample may be carry-over from other donors' samples.

Remarks on this clonotype: This may be a read error: a much more frequent sequence differs by one nucleotide. The chain combines TRBV6-5 with TRBJ2-6; the match to TRBD2 covers 16 bases. Germline CDR1 is MNHEY and CDR2 is SVGAGI. V gave up 5 bases and J gave up 5 bases; unmatched junction bases: 9. This CDR3 contains 19 residues. The CDR3 bases are TGTGCCAGCAGTCGCGCGGGACTAGCGGGAGGGCCGAGGGCCAACGTCCTGACTTTC. Protein sequence: CASSRAGLAGGPRANVLTF.

The chain is built from TRBV21-1 and TRBJ1-2. TRBV21-1 is assigned pseudogene status. The CDR3 extends over 15 amino acids. CDR3 nucleotides: TGTGCCAGCAGCAAAGGGCGTGGATGCCTCTATGGCTACACCTTC. Translating it yields CASSKGRGCLYGYTF.

V usage is TRBV6-5 and J usage is TRBJ2-1; 7 bases map to TRBD1. The CDR3 length is 16 residues. Germline CDR1 reads MNHEY; CDR2 reads SVGAGI. J was trimmed by 0 bases and V by 5 bases; bases with no gene match: 7. This chain's CDR3 is CASSTLRGPSYNEQFF. In nucleotides, the CDR3 is TGTGCCAGCAGTACCCTTAGGGGGCCCTCCTACAATGAGCAGTTCTTC.

This clonotype was observed a few times. The chain employs TRBV18 and TRBJ2-2; possibly TRBD1 for D (5 bases). V was pared by 2 bases and J by 4 bases, with 8 bases between. Germline V gives CDR1 KGHSH, CDR2 LQKENI. This CDR3 is 14 amino acids long. The CDR3: CASSPIQGTGELFF. The CDR3 nucleotides are TGTGCCAGCTCACCAATTCAGGGCACCGGGGAGCTGTTTTTT. Supplemented by reference TRBV18 and TRBJ2-2, the full variable domain reads NAGVMQNPRHLVRRRGQEARLRCSPMKGHSHVYWYRQLPEEGLKFMVYLQKENIIDESGMPKERFSAEFPKEGPSILRIQQVVRGDSAAYFCASSPIQGTGELFFGEGSRLTVL.

This clonotype was counted between two and nine times. This sequence joins TRBV11-2 and TRBJ1-1, with no clear D. V lost 7 bases, J lost 6 bases, and 18 bases lay in between. This CDR3 comprises 14 residues. CDR1 SGHAT and CDR2 FQNNGV come from the germline V gene. CDR3 loop: CASNGEIWVSEAFF. CDR3 coding DNA: TGTGCCAGCAATGGAGAGATTTGGGTTTCTGAAGCTTTCTTT.

In this sample, this clonotype turned up many times. This CDR3 reads CASSQARGYEQYV. The DNA of the CDR3 is TGCGCCAGCAGCCAGGCTCGAGGATACGAGCAGTACGTC. The chain has TRBV4-1 and TRBJ2-7; D call uncertain. Trimming pared 3 bases from V and 4 bases from J, leaving 10 bases between. The CDR3 has 13 amino acids. Germline-derived CDR1 and CDR2 are MGHRA and YSYEKL.

The chain is built from TRBV6-6 and TRBJ2-1; D is undetermined. Looked up from germline, CDR1 is MNHNY and CDR2 is SVGAGI (reference sequence). Trimming pared 8 bases from V and 6 bases from J, leaving 8 bases between. This CDR3 contains 11 residues. The CDR3 is CASLKSNEQFF. The CDR3 DNA reads TGTGCCAGCCTAAAGAGCAATGAGCAGTTCTTC.

Only a few counts were recorded for this clonotype. V and J are TRBV6-6 and TRBJ1-4, with D hard to call. The ends were cut back, 5 bases at V and 7 bases at J, with 2 bases in the middle. CDR3 length: 10 residues. CDR1 is MNHNY, CDR2 SVGAGI, per germline (reference sequence). Written as DNA, the CDR3 is TGTGCCAGCAGTAGTGAAAAACTGTTTTTT. This translates into CASSSEKLFF.

V and J are TRBV5-1 and TRBJ2-7, with D possibly matching TRBD2 (6 bases). The V end lost 1 base, the J end lost 4 bases, and 12 bases lay between the germline ends. This CDR3 contains 14 residues. Germline CDR1 is SGHRS and CDR2 is YFSETQ. The CDR3 region is CASSLNGGTYEQYV. DNA of the CDR3: TGCGCCAGCAGCTTGAATGGCGGGACTTACGAGCAGTACGTC.

This clonotype has more than one count but fewer than ten. The chain employs TRBV13 and TRBJ2-7; D assignment may be TRBD1 or TRBD2 (6 bases each). The CDR3 runs to 15 residues. V shed 4 bases and J shed 4 bases, with 17 bases lying between them. In germline, CDR1 is PRHDT, CDR2 FYEKMQ (reference sequence). The chain's CDR3 is CASSSIGGRIYEQYF. The DNA for the CDR3 is TGTGCCAGCAGCTCCATTGGGGGGCGCATATACGAGCAGTACTTC.

The J gene is TRBJ2-5, the V gene TRBV6-2 or TRBV6-3; a possible D gene is TRBD1 (5 bases). CDR1 is MNHEY, CDR2 SVGEGT, per germline. The CDR3 runs 14 residues. The ends were cut back, 4 bases at V and 3 bases at J, with 12 bases in the middle. In nucleotides, the CDR3 is TGTGCCAGCAGTTTGCGGACAATAAAAGAGACCCAGTACTTC. Translated, it gives CASSLRTIKETQYF.

This clonotype was seen repeatedly, ten times or more. The gene calls are TRBV5-1 and TRBJ1-5; possibly TRBD1 for D (5 bases). Germline loops: CDR1 SGHRS, CDR2 YFSETQ. Trimming pared 1 base from V and 5 bases from J, leaving 7 bases between. This CDR3 has 13 residues. The CDR3 sequence is CASSLWGDQPQHF. CDR3 nucleotides: TGCGCCAGCAGCTTGTGGGGGGATCAGCCCCAGCATTTT. The whole variable domain, filled in from reference TRBV5-1 and TRBJ1-5, reads KAGVTQTPRYLIKTRGQQVTLSCSPISGHRSVSWYQQTPGQGLQFLFEYFSETQRNKGNFPGRFSGRQFSNSRSEMNVSTLELGDSALYLCASSLWGDQPQHFGDGTRLSIL.

This clonotype was observed at least ten times. The V call is TRBV12-3 or TRBV12-4, the J call TRBJ1-6; the match to TRBD1 covers 12 bases. V was pared by 6 bases and J by 7 bases, with 4 bases of the junction left unmatched. The CDR3 spans 15 residues. CDR3 DNA: TGTGCCAGCAGCGGGACAGGGGGCGGGAATTCACCCCTCCACTTT. This gives the protein CASSGTGGGNSPLHF.

In this sample, this clonotype turned up a few times. The chain uses TRBV29-1 and TRBJ1-2; 7 nucleotides line up with TRBD1. This CDR3 region has 13 residues. Germline CDR1 and CDR2: SQVTM and ANQGSEA. The junction had 8 bases not matched to a gene; V was cut back by 7 bases and J by 3 bases. CDR3 bases: TGCAGCGCTAGGTCTACAGGGGACTATGGCTACACCTTC. It encodes CSARSTGDYGYTF.

The V gene is TRBV19, the J gene TRBJ2-1; the match to TRBD2 covers 11 bases. The CDR3 covers 18 residues. V dropped 0 bases and J dropped 3; count of bases not matched to a gene: 7. Germline V CDR1 and CDR2: LNHDA, SQIVND (reference sequence). The CDR3 loop reads CASSIDVGGLAVYNEQFF. CDR3 coding DNA: TGTGCCAGTAGTATAGATGTAGGGGGACTAGCGGTCTACAATGAGCAGTTCTTC.

CDR3 amino acids: CSVDAGQGGSGGELFF. As DNA, the CDR3 is TGCAGCGTTGATGCGGGACAGGGAGGTTCGGGCGGGGAGCTGTTTTTT. V gene TRBV29-1 combines with J gene TRBJ2-2; 9 bases agree with TRBD1. V shed 3 bases, J shed 7 bases, and the junction held 12 bases outside the gene matches. The CDR3 loop spans 16 amino acids. Germline values: CDR1 SQVTM, CDR2 ANQGSEA.

This clonotype appeared many times. Because the CDR3's place on the DNA is in doubt, the DNA is left out and the CDR3 is given as listed by TCRdb. CDR3 sequence reads: CASTSGRDRVNSPLHF. This chain joins TRBV19 and TRBJ1-6; TRBD1 is the table's D call, not checked against the DNA. Germline V gene lookup returns CDR1 LNHDA and CDR2 SQIVND (reference sequence). Counting both end residues, the CDR3 totals 16 amino acids.

This clonotype was recorded a few times. The V call is TRBV5-5, the J call TRBJ1-1; TRBD1 agrees at 8 bases. This CDR3 comprises 20 residues. CDR1 SGHKS and CDR2 YYEKEE come from the germline V gene (reference sequence). The V and J ends lost 0 bases and 3 bases, in that order; junction bases with no gene match: 19. CDR3 DNA: TGTGCCAGCAGCTTGGCCCCTGAAGACAGGGGCTTATCCTCTGACACTGAAGCTTTCTTT. The encoded protein is CASSLAPEDRGLSSDTEAFF.

This clonotype was counted only a few times. This chain connects TRBV28 to TRBJ2-1, with D tentatively TRBD2 (5 bases). CDR3 length: 14 amino acids. The V gene's germline CDR1 is MDHEN and CDR2 SYDVKM. V lost 2 bases and J 4 bases, leaving 9 bases between the germline ends. CDR3 loop: CASSLGLPYNEQFF. The CDR3 DNA follows: TGTGCCAGCAGTTTAGGACTCCCTTACAATGAGCAGTTCTTC.

The gene calls are TRBV18 and TRBJ1-6; 7 bases match TRBD1. The germline V gene has CDR1 KGHSH and CDR2 LQKENI. This CDR3 spans 15 amino acids. J was trimmed by 7 bases and V by 3 bases; bases with no gene match: 6. The CDR3 nucleotides are TGTGCCAGCTCACCTGCAGGGGGAAGGAATTCACCCCTCCACTTT. This sequence encodes CASSPAGGRNSPLHF.

This chain links TRBV15 with TRBJ1-2, with D possibly matching TRBD1 (5 bases). The CDR3 is 15 amino acids. V shed 1 base and J shed 5 bases, with 14 bases lying between them. Germline values: CDR1 LNHNV, CDR2 YYDKDF (reference sequence). CDR3 DNA sequence: TGTGCCACCAGCAGAGGACACGGGGAGGGGTATGGCTACACCTTC. The encoded protein is CATSRGHGEGYGYTF. The whole variable domain, filled in from reference TRBV15 and TRBJ1-2, reads DAMVIQNPRYQVTQFGKPVTLSCSQTLNHNVMYWYQQKSSQAPKLLFHYYDKDFNNEADTPDNFQSRRPNTSFCFLDIRSPGLGDTAMYLCATSRGHGEGYGYTFGSGTRLTVV.

In its sample, this clonotype was seen many times. The chain has TRBV3-1 and TRBJ1-1; no definite D call. V was pared by 1 base and J by 0 bases, with 3 bases between. Looked up from germline, CDR1 is LGHDT and CDR2 is YNNKEL (reference sequence). The length of the CDR3 is 13 residues. The CDR3 sequence: CASSQALNTEAFF. DNA for the CDR3: TGTGCCAGCAGCCAAGCGTTGAACACTGAAGCTTTCTTT.